Presented here are 13 T cell receptor beta chains from one specimen sequenced in a study of STAT5B mutations in CD4+ large granular lymphocyte leukemia. The assay was immunoSEQ multiplex PCR, and TCRdb's table has in-frame clones only and misses some. The table has about 30,000 clones, approximately 74% seen once. Material for sequencing was CD4+ T cells from blood buffy coats. The source is a human donor in good health.

This clone was seen only a few times. The rearrangement links TRBV10-3 to TRBJ1-1, with D perhaps TRBD1 (5 bases). The V gene lost 2 bases and the J gene lost 3 bases, with 13 bases spanning the gap. The CDR3 spans 15 residues. Per germline, CDR1 ENHRY and CDR2 SYGVKD. The CDR3 bases are TGTGCCATCAGTGAGAGGGGCAGGGACGACACTGAAGCTTTCTTT. It yields the protein CAISERGRDDTEAFF.

Here the CDR3 reads CASSIRVDSEEQFF. The DNA of the CDR3 is TGTGCCAGTAGTATAAGGGTGGATTCTGAGGAGCAGTTCTTC. The chain has TRBV19 and TRBJ2-1; D is undetermined. CDR3 length equals 14 residues. Germline CDR1 reads LNHDA; CDR2 reads SQIVND (reference sequence). V was pared by 2 bases and J by 10 bases, with 15 bases between.

This rearrangement joins TRBV10-3 to TRBJ2-5; no clear D gene. Germline-derived CDR1 and CDR2 are ENHRY and SYGVKD. The V and J ends lost 6 bases and 3 bases respectively, with 14 bases between them. This CDR3 spans 14 amino acids. As DNA, the CDR3 is TGTGCCATCAGCCCCGACCCGATGAAAGAGACCCAGTACTTC. This encodes CAISPDPMKETQYF.

The sample holds one count of this clone. J is TRBJ2-1 and V is TRBV5-4; D possibly corresponds to TRBD2 (5 bases). Germline CDR1 SGHNT, CDR2 YYREEE (reference sequence). The CDR3 is 12 residues long. Trimming took off 4 bases at V and 7 bases at J, with 9 bases between the two ends. The CDR3 spells CASSDRGNEQFF. CDR3 DNA sequence: TGTGCCAGCAGCGATCGGGGAAATGAGCAGTTCTTC.

V usage is TRBV5-1 and J usage is TRBJ1-2; D remains ambiguous. CDR3 length equals 14 residues. Trimming left V 0 bases short and J 6 bases short, with 12 bases between. Germline-derived CDR1 and CDR2 are SGHRS and YFSETQ. The CDR3 nucleotides are TGCGCCAGCAGCTTGGATCCGGACGCCCATGGCTACACCTTC. Residues: CASSLDPDAHGYTF.

J is TRBJ2-7 and V is TRBV18; a weak D match, TRBD1 (7 bases). The V gene's germline CDR1 is KGHSH and CDR2 LQKENI. V was cut by 4 bases and J by 2 bases, with 12 bases left in between. The CDR3 loop spans 14 amino acids. The CDR3 reads CASSQGASAYEQYF. Written as DNA, the CDR3 is TGTGCCAGCTCACAGGGGGCTAGCGCCTACGAGCAGTACTTC.

The chain links TRBV19 to TRBJ2-1, with D uncertain. The CDR3 loop spans 15 amino acids. Germline V gene data show CDR1 as LNHDA and CDR2 as SQIVND (reference sequence). Trimming removed 1 base at V and 6 bases at J, with 13 bases between. The CDR3 DNA follows: TGTGCCAGTAGTATAGTTTCTCTCCGCGGCAATGAGCAGTTCTTC. As protein: CASSIVSLRGNEQFF.

The CDR3 nucleotides are TGTGCCAGCAGCCCCGGGACTAGCGGGGCCTATGAGCAGTTCTTC. As protein: CASSPGTSGAYEQFF. V usage is TRBV4-2 and J usage is TRBJ2-1; 13 bases line up with TRBD2. The trim removed 4 bases at V and 8 bases at J, leaving 5 bases unmatched. CDR3 length: 15 residues. Germline CDR1 reads LGHNA; CDR2 reads YNFKEQ.

The J gene is TRBJ2-3, the V gene TRBV5-1; 11 bases align to TRBD2. Germline CDR1 SGHRS, CDR2 YFSETQ. Unmatched junction bases numbered 3, after V lost 2 bases and J lost 4 bases. CDR3 length: 15 amino acids. CDR3 coding DNA: TGCGCCAGCAGCTTTAGCGGGGGGGCCGCAGATACGCAGTATTTT. As protein: CASSFSGGAADTQYF.

CDR3 sequence: CASSLQGHEQFF. The CDR3 DNA is TGCGCCAGCAGCTTGCAGGGACATGAGCAGTTCTTC. V is TRBV5-1 and J is TRBJ2-1; the D gene could be TRBD1 or TRBD2 (5 bases each). This CDR3 has 12 amino acids. Germline V lookup: CDR1 SGHRS, CDR2 YFSETQ. Between the trimmed V and J ends, which lost 1 base and 8 bases, there was a span of 7 bases.

The rearrangement links TRBV10-3 to TRBJ1-5; D is possibly TRBD1 (5 bases). Trimming took off 3 bases at V and 2 bases at J, with 11 bases between the two ends. This CDR3 has 15 amino acids. In germline, CDR1 is ENHRY, CDR2 SYGVKD. The CDR3 DNA follows: TGTGCCATCAGTGATGAAGGGGTTGGCAATCAGCCCCAGCATTTT. Its translation is CAISDEGVGNQPQHF.

The chain joins TRBV4-2 to TRBJ1-2; tentatively, D is TRBD1 (5 bases). V gave up 1 base and J gave up 4 bases, with 16 bases separating them. This CDR3 region has 16 residues. Germline CDR1 reads LGHNA; CDR2 reads YNFKEQ. CDR3 in amino acids: CASSQVAGETPYGYTF. The DNA for the CDR3 is TGTGCCAGCAGCCAAGTCGCGGGGGAGACGCCCTATGGCTACACCTTC.

The chain has TRBV6-5 and TRBJ2-1; 7 bases map to TRBD1. The CDR3 runs 15 residues. Germline CDR1 is MNHEY and CDR2 is SVGAGI. V dropped 6 bases and J dropped 0; count of bases not matched to a gene: 5. The CDR3 bases are TGTGCCAGCAGGGGGACAGTCTCCTCCTACAATGAGCAGTTCTTC. Protein sequence: CASRGTVSSYNEQFF.